This is a list of T cell receptor beta chains from one sample in a study of untreated major depressive disorder. Data came from immunoSEQ multiplex PCR; TCRdb stores just in-frame clones and leaves some out. The sample has fewer than 25,000 clones; about 84% are singletons. The sample taken for sequencing was CD4+ T cells from PBMCs. The receptor set was obtained from a woman aged 25 to 45 in good health. The CDR3 runs from the conserved cysteine through the conserved F or W. A D gene is named only where the DNA matches it firmly. Clone size appears in some rows only: once, few, many, or a class for an expanded clone.

D gene | clone size | J gene | V gene | CDR3 protein | CDR3 DNA
. | . | TRBJ2-3 | TRBV5-8 | CASSIGTSEADTQYF | TGTGCCAGCAGCATAGGGACCTCGGAGGCAGATACGCAGTATTTT
. | . | TRBJ2-5 | TRBV7-6 | CASSFFGLQETQYF | TGTGCCAGCAGCTTTTTTGGTCTTCAAGAGACCCAGTACTTC
. | once | TRBJ2-5 | TRBV9 | CASSVDRGIQETQYF | TGTGCCAGCAGCGTAGACCGGGGGATCCAAGAGACCCAGTACTTC
TRBD2 | . | TRBJ2-1 | TRBV29-1 | CSVYSRVGRGAYNEQFF | TGCAGCGTTTATTCCCGAGTCGGGAGGGGTGCCTACAATGAGCAGTTCTTC
TRBD1 | . | TRBJ1-5 | TRBV28 | CASSPTPGQLLNQPQHF | TGTGCCAGCAGTCCGACTCCGGGACAGTTACTAAATCAGCCCCAGCATTTT
TRBD1 | . | TRBJ2-7 | TRBV6-5 | CASSLADRRIEQYF | TGTGCCAGCAGTCTCGCGGACAGGCGAATCGAGCAGTACTTC
. | . | TRBJ1-5 | TRBV11-3 | CASSLGPWFRDEQPQHF | TGTGCCAGCAGCTTAGGACCGTGGTTCAGGGATGAGCAGCCCCAGCATTTT
TRBD2 | . | TRBJ2-3 | TRBV19 | CASSPRPLSGRAPDTQYF | TGTGCCAGTAGTCCCCGGCCCCTTAGCGGGAGGGCCCCAGATACGCAGTATTTT
. | . | TRBJ2-4 | TRBV28 | CASSPTGMAKNIQYF | TGTGCCAGCAGCCCGACGGGGATGGCCAAAAACATTCAGTACTTC
TRBD2 | . | TRBJ2-5 | TRBV5-1 | CASSSTWTSSQETQYF | TGCGCCAGCAGCTCGACCTGGACTAGCTCACAAGAGACCCAGTACTTC
TRBD2 | . | TRBJ2-7 | TRBV7-2 | CASSLARSSGAYEQYF | TGTGCCAGCAGCTTAGCGCGGTCTAGCGGGGCCTACGAGCAGTACTTC
. | . | TRBJ2-2 | TRBV10-3 | CAIRDPNTGELFF | TGTGCCATCCGGGACCCAAACACCGGGGAGCTGTTTTTT
TRBD2 | few | TRBJ2-7 | TRBV4-2 | CASSQGLGDYEQYF | TGTGCCAGCAGCCAGGGACTAGGGGACTACGAGCAGTACTTC
TRBD2 | . | TRBJ2-7 | TRBV4-3 | CASSQAGTSGVSYEQYF | TGCGCCAGCAGCCAAGCCGGGACTAGCGGGGTCTCCTACGAGCAGTACTTC
. | few | TRBJ1-1 | TRBV23-1 | CASGLLWGSEAFF | TGCGCCAGCGGCCTCCTGTGGGGCTCTGAAGCTTTCTTT
. | . | TRBJ2-1 | TRBV4-1 | CASSPTTSEGNEQFF | TGCGCCAGCAGCCCGACAACCTCAGAAGGGAATGAGCAGTTCTTC
. | . | TRBJ2-7 | TRBV29-1 | CSVEGQGGNEQYF | TGCAGCGTTGAAGGGCAGGGGGGGAACGAGCAGTACTTC
. | . | TRBJ2-1 | TRBV5-6 | CASSSLNEQFF | TGTGCCAGCAGCTCCCTCAATGAGCAGTTCTTC
. | few | TRBJ1-2 | TRBV10-3 | CAISESLGGKHGYTF | TGTGCCATCAGTGAGTCCCTCGGGGGGAAGCATGGCTACACCTTC
TRBD1 | . | TRBJ1-3 | TRBV28 | CASSLRVGQGSGNTIYF | TGTGCCAGCAGTTTACGGGTCGGACAGGGAAGTGGAAACACCATATATTTT
. | . | TRBJ2-7 | TRBV6-1 | CASSGRLEQYF | TGTGCCAGCAGTGGGCGGCTCGAGCAGTACTTC
. | . | TRBJ2-7 | TRBV7-3 | CASSLDSFYEQYF | TGTGCCAGCAGCTTAGACAGTTTCTACGAGCAGTACTTC
. | few | TRBJ2-2 | TRBV5-6 | CASSLVGAGTGELFF | TGTGCCAGCAGCTTGGTGGGAGCTGGGACCGGGGAGCTGTTTTTT
TRBD1 | once | TRBJ1-5 | TRBV18 | CASSPPTDRGSNQPQHF | TGTGCCAGCTCACCACCTACGGACAGGGGAAGCAATCAGCCCCAGCATTTT
. | few | TRBJ2-7 | TRBV27 | CASSLSGTDPYEQYF | TGTGCCAGCAGTTTATCGGGGACGGACCCCTACGAGCAGTACTTC
. | . | TRBJ2-7 | TRBV7-2 | CASSSLYEQYF | TGTGCCAGCAGCTCCCTCTACGAGCAGTACTTC
. | few | TRBJ2-7 | TRBV11-3 | CASSYSAGLPYEQYF | TGTGCCAGCAGCTATTCGGCAGGTTTACCCTACGAGCAGTACTTC
. | . | TRBJ2-2 | TRBV2 | CASSPRTGELFF | TGTGCCAGCAGTCCGAGAACCGGGGAGCTGTTTTTT
TRBD1 | . | TRBJ1-1 | TRBV28 | CASSLGRGSLF | TGTGCCAGCAGTTTAGGCAGGGGGTCCCTCTTT
TRBD2 | . | TRBJ2-7 | TRBV4-1 | CASSQQKRDWRSYEQYF | TGCGCCAGCAGCCAACAAAAGCGGGATTGGAGATCCTACGAGCAGTACTTC
. | . | TRBJ2-3 | TRBV10-3 | CAISKLDSTDTQYF | TGTGCCATCAGCAAACTAGATTCCACAGATACGCAGTATTTT
. | . | TRBJ1-4 | TRBV9 | CASSTSTTGGEKLFF | TGTGCCAGCAGCACATCGACGACCGGAGGCGAAAAACTGTTTTTT
. | . | TRBJ1-1 | TRBV9 | CASSKWGMNTEAFF | TGTGCCAGCAGCAAGTGGGGGATGAACACTGAAGCTTTCTTT